This TCR beta chain was documented in a study of shared clonotypes between healthy human individuals. Study-wide context: Researchers assigned three CD4 naive, three CD4 memory, two CD8 naive and one CD8 memory plate to each donor.

CD4+ cells underwent separation, giving CD45RA+ naive and CD45RA-negative memory subsets. Germline CDR1 is SGHAT and CDR2 is FQNNGV. J gave up 3 bases and V 1 base, and 5 bases lay outside the gene matches. This CDR3 is 15 amino acids long. Study conclusions and caveats: For naive CD4 cells, roughly 4.6% of clonotypes were shared across a few donors.

The genomic DNA of each subset was split evenly across several immunoSEQ plates. Sequencing was performed with immunoSEQ multiplex PCR; in TCRdb, only in-frame clones are kept and a portion is missing. The data contain about 1.5 million clones, around 98% of them singletons. As concerns this clone: Its antigen is undetermined.

The TCR originated in a man aged 25-40 years in good health. The specimen sequenced was naive CD4+ T cells sorted from blood. Indicated subset: CD45RA+ positively selected. The J gene is TRBJ2-5, the V gene TRBV11-2; 7 nucleotides match TRBD2. The CDR3 DNA follows: TGTGCCAGCAGCTTAGTAAAGCTAGCGGAAGAGACCCAGTACTTC. Its translation is CASSLVKLAEETQYF.